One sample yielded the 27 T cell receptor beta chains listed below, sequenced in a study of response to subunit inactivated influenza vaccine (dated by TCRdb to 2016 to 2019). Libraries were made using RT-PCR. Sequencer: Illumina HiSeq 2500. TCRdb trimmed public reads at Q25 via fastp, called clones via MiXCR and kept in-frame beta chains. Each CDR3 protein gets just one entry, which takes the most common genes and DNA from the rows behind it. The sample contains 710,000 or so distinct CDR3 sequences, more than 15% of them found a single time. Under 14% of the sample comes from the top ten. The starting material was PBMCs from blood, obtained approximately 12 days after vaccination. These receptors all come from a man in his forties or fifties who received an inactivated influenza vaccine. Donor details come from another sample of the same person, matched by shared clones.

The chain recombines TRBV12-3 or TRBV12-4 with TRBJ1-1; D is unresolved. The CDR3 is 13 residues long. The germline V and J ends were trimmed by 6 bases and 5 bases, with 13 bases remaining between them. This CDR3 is CASSFRVGTEAFF. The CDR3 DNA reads TGTGCCAGCAGCTTCCGGGTTGGGACTGAAGCTTTCTTT.

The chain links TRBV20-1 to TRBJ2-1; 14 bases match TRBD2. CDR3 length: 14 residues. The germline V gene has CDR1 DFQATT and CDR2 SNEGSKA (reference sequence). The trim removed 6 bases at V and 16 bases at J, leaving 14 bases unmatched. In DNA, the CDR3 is TGCAGTGCGTCCGGGACTAGCGGGAGTCCCCTGTCATTCTTC. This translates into CSASGTSGSPLSFF.

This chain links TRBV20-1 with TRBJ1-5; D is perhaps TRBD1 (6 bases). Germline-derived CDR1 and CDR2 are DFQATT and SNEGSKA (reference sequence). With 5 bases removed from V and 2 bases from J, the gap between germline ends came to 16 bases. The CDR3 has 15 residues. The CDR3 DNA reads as TGCAGTGCTTTCAAAGGGGCAGGGGGCAATCAGCCCCAGCATTTT. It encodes CSAFKGAGGNQPQHF.

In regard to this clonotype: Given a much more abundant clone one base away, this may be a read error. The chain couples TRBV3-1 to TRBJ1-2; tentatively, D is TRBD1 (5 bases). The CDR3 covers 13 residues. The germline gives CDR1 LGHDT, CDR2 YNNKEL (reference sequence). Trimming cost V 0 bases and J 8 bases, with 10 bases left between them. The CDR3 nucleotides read TGTGCCAGCAGCCAAGAAGGGGCAAGAGGCTACACCTTC. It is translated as CASSQEGARGYTF.

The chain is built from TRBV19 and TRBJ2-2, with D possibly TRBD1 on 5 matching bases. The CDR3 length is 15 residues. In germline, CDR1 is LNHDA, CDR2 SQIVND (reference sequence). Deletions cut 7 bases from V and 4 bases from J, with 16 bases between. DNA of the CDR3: TGTGCCAGTACCAGGGCGCGAACTTTCACCGGGGAGCTGTTTTTT. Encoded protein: CASTRARTFTGELFF.

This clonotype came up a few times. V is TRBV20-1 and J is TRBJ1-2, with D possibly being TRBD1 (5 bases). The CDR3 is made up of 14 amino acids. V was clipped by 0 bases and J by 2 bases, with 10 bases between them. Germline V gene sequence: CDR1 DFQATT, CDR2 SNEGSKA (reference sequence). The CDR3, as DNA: TGCAGTGCTAGAGATCCAGACAGCAACTATGGCTACACCTTC. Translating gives CSARDPDSNYGYTF.

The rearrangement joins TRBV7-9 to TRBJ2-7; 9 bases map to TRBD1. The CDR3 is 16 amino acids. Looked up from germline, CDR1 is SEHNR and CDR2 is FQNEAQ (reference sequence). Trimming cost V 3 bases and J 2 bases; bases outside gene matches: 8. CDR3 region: CASSFHRDRGAYEQYF. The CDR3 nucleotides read TGTGCCAGCAGCTTCCACCGAGACAGGGGGGCCTACGAGCAGTACTTC.

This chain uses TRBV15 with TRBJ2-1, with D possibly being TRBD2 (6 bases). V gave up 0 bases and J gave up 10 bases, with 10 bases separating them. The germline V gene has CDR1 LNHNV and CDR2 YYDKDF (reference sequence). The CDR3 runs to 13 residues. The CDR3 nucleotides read TGTGCCACCAGCAGAGATCAGGCGGGGGAGCAGTTCTTC. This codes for CATSRDQAGEQFF.

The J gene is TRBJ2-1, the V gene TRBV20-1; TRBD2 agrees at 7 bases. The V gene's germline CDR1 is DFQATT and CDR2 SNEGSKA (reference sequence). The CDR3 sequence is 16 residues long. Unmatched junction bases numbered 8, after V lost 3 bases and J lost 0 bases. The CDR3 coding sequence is TGCAGTGCTAGGTCCCCTAGCGGTCCCTCCTACAATGAGCAGTTCTTC. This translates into CSARSPSGPSYNEQFF.

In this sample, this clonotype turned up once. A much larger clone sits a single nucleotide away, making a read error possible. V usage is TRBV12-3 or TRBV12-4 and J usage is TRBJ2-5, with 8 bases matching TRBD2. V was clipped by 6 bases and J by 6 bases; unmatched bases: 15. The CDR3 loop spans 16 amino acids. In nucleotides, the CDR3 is TGTGCCAGCAGCCAGACTAGCGTGGGGGCCGCTAAGACCCAGTACTTC. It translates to CASSQTSVGAAKTQYF.

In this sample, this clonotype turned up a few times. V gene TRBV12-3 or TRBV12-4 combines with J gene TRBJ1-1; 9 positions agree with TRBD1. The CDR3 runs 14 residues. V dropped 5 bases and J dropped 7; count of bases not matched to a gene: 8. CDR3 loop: CASSPGTGSNEAFF. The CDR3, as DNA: TGTGCCAGCAGTCCGGGGACAGGGTCTAATGAAGCTTTCTTT.

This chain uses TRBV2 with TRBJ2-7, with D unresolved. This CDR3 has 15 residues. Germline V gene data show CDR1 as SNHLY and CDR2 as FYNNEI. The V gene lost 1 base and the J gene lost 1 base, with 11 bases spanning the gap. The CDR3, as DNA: TGTGCCAGCAGTGAAGTTAGCACCAGGTCCTACGAGCAGTACTTC. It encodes CASSEVSTRSYEQYF.

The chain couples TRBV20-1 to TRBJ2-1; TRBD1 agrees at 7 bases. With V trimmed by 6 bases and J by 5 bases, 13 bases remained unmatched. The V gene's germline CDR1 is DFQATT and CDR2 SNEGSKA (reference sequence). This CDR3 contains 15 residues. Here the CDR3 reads CSAARGRGYNNEQFF. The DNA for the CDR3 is TGCAGTGCGGCTCGGGGCAGGGGGTACAACAATGAGCAGTTCTTC.

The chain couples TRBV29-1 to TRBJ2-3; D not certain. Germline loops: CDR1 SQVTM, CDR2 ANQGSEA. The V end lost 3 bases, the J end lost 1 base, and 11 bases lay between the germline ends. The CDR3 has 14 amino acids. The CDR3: CSVDLRIGTDTQYF. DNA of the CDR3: TGCAGCGTTGATCTGCGGATTGGCACAGATACGCAGTATTTT.

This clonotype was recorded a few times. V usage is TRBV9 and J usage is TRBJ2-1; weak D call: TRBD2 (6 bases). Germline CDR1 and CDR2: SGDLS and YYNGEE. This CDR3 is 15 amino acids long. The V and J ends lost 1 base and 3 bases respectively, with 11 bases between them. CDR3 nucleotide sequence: TGTGCCAGCAGCGTAAATGCGGGGAGCTACAATGAGCAGTTCTTC. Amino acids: CASSVNAGSYNEQFF.

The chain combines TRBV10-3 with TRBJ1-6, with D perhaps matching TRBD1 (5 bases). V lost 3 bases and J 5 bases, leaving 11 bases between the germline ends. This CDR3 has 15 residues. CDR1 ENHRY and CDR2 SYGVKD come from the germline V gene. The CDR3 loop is CAISESGTNNSPLHF. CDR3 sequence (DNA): TGTGCCATCAGTGAATCTGGGACCAATAATTCACCCCTCCACTTT.

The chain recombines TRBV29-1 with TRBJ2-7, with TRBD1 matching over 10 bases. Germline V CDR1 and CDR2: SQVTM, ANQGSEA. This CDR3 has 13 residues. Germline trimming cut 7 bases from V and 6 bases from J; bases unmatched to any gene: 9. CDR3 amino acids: CSGRQGAAAEQYF. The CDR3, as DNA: TGCAGCGGGAGACAGGGGGCGGCGGCCGAGCAGTACTTC.

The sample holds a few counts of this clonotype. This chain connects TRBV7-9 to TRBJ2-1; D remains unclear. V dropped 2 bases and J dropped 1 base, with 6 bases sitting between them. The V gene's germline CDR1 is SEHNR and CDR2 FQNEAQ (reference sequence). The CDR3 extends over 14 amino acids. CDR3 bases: TGTGCCAGCAGCTTAACAATTTCCTACAATGAGCAGTTCTTC. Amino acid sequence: CASSLTISYNEQFF.

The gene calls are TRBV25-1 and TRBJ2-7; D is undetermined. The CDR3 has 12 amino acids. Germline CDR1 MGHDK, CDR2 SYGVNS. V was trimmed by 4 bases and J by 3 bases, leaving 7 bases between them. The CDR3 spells CASSAKYYEQYF. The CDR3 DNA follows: TGTGCCAGCAGTGCTAAATACTACGAGCAGTACTTC.

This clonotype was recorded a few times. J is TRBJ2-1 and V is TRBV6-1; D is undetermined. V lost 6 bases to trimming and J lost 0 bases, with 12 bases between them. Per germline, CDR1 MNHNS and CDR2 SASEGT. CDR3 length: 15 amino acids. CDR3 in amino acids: CASSAAKSSYNEQFF. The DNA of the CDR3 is TGTGCCAGCAGCGCAGCGAAAAGCTCCTACAATGAGCAGTTCTTC.

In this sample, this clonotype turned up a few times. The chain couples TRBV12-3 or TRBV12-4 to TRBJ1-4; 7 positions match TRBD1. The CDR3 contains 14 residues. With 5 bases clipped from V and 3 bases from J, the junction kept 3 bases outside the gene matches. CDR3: CASSPTGSNEKLFF. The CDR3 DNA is TGTGCCAGCAGTCCGACAGGGTCTAATGAAAAACTGTTTTTT.

In DNA, the CDR3 is TGTGCCAGCAGCTTAGGGTACAGGGCGATTCATGGCTACACCTTC. Translation gives CASSLGYRAIHGYTF. The genes are TRBV7-9 and TRBJ1-2, with D perhaps TRBD1 (6 bases). Germline-derived CDR1 and CDR2 are SEHNR and FQNEAQ (reference sequence). CDR3 length: 15 amino acids. The V gene lost 1 base and the J gene lost 6 bases, with 15 bases spanning the gap.

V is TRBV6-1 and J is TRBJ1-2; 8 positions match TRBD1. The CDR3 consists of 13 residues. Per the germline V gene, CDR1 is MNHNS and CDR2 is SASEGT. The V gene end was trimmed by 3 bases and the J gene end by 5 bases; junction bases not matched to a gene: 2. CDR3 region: CASSDQGAYGYTF. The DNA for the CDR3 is TGTGCCAGCAGTGATCAGGGGGCGTATGGCTACACCTTC.

The CDR3 nucleotides read TGCAGCGTTGAAGGTGGCAGGAGGACTGAAGCTTTCTTT. Translating it yields CSVEGGRRTEAFF. The rearrangement uses TRBV29-1 and TRBJ1-1, with no clear D. CDR3 length: 13 residues. V dropped 1 base and J dropped 5 bases, with 11 bases sitting between them. Germline loops: CDR1 SQVTM, CDR2 ANQGSEA.

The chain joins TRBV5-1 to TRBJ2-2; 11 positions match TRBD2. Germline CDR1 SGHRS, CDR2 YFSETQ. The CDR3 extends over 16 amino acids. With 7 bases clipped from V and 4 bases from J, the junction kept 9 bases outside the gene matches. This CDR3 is CASASSGGILTGELFF. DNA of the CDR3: TGCGCCAGCGCCTCTAGCGGGGGGATCCTCACCGGGGAGCTGTTTTTT.

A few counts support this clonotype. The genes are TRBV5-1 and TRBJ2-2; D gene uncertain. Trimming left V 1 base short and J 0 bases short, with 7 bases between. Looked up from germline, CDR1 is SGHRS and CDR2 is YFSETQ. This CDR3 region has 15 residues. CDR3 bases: TGCGCCAGCAGCTTGTTCAGTTCGAACACCGGGGAGCTGTTTTTT. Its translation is CASSLFSSNTGELFF.

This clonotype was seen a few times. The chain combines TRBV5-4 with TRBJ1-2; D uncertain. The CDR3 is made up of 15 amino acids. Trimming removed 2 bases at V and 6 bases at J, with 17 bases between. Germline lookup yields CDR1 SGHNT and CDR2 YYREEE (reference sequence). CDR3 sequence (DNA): TGTGCCAGCAGCTTCTCCGCTTCAATACCGGATGGCTACACCTTC. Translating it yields CASSFSASIPDGYTF.